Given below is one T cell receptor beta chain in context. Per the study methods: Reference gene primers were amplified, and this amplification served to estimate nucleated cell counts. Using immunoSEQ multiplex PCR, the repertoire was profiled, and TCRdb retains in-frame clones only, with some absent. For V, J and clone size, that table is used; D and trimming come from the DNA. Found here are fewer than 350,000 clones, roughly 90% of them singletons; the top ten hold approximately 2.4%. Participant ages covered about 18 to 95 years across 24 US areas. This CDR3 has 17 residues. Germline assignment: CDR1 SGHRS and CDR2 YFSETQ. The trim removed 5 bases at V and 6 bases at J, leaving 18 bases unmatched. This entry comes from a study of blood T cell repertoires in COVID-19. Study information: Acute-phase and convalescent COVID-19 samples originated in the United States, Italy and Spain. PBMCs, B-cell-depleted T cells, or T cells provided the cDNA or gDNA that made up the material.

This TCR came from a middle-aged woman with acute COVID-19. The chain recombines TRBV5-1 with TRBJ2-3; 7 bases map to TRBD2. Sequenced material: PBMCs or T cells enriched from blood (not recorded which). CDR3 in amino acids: CASRPGGLGPVGDTQYF. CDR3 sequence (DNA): TGCGCCAGCAGACCCGGGGGGTTGGGACCAGTGGGGGATACGCAGTATTTT.